This TCR beta chain is drawn from a study of T cell repertoires in ileal Crohn's disease. In the case of this clone: Its antigen is currently unknown.

V lost 2 bases and J lost 2, with 16 bases in between. The CDR3 extends over 16 amino acids. Germline CDR1 reads MGHRA; CDR2 reads YSYEKL. Study findings and constraints: Active smokers at surgery had more clonal expansions than non-smokers.

Produced via immunoSEQ multiplex PCR; TCRdb's table is partial and in-frame only. The sample carries some 7,100 clones, around four fifths recorded once. Described time point: neoterminal ileum biopsy at postoperative endoscopy, about 6 months after surgery. The chain is built from TRBV4-1 and TRBJ2-7, with D maybe TRBD1 (6 bases). Specimen: ileal tissue. The source of this sequence is an adult with Crohn's disease. The CDR3 DNA reads as TGCGCCAGCAGCCAATACTTGGACAGTGGCGCCTACGAGCAGTACTTC. As protein: CASSQYLDSGAYEQYF.